These 17 T cell receptor beta chains were sequenced from one sample in a study of spatial heterogeneity in lung cancer. TCRdb re-derived calls from the 5' RACE reads in MiXCR, one entry per CDR3 protein. The sample consists of 51,000 or so distinct CDR3 sequences, around 7.7% of them appearing once. Time point indicated: blood at routine non-recurrence follow-up after resection. No cells were sorted before sequencing. The whole RNA sequenced was extracted from tumor, nontumor lung or frozen PBMC. Material: PBMCs, obtained at follow-up. Receptor source: a female donor with early-stage non-small cell lung cancer.

This chain links TRBV10-3 with TRBJ1-1; TRBD1 aligns across 8 bases. This CDR3 has 15 residues. Germline assignment: CDR1 ENHRY and CDR2 SYGVKD. With 0 bases clipped from V and 5 bases from J, the junction kept 5 bases outside the gene matches. The CDR3 nucleotides read TGTGCCATCAGTGAGTCAGGGCAGGGGGCAACTGAAGCTTTCTTT. It is translated as CAISESGQGATEAFF.

A few counts support this clonotype. The chain is built from TRBV11-3 and TRBJ2-6, with D perhaps matching TRBD2 (6 bases). Trimming shortened V by 7 bases and J by 2 bases, and 18 bases separated the two germline ends. There are 17 residues in the CDR3. CDR1 is SGHNT, CDR2 YENEEA, per germline. CDR3 loop: CASKLGGARAGANVLTF. The CDR3 bases are TGTGCCAGCAAACTCGGCGGGGCAAGGGCTGGGGCCAACGTCCTGACTTTC.

This clonotype has ten or more counts. The rearrangement uses TRBV6-2 or TRBV6-3 and TRBJ2-2, with D unclear. V was cut by 2 bases and J by 7 bases, with 5 bases left in between. Germline V gives CDR1 MNHEY, CDR2 SVGEGT. The CDR3 length is 12 residues. In DNA form, the CDR3 reads TGTGCCAGCAGTTACATCAACGGGGAGCTGTTTTTT. This translates into CASSYINGELFF.

The chain is built from TRBV11-3 and TRBJ1-1; D possibly corresponds to TRBD1 (5 bases). Germline V CDR1 and CDR2: SGHNT, YENEEA. The V and J ends lost 5 bases and 8 bases respectively, with 9 bases between them. CDR3 length: 11 residues. The CDR3 loop is CASSHGTEAFF. The CDR3 DNA sequence: TGTGCCAGCAGCCACGGGACGGAAGCTTTCTTT.

This clonotype was found many times. The chain couples TRBV15 to TRBJ1-1, with unresolved D. V lost 1 base and J 2 bases, leaving 17 bases between the germline ends. CDR3 length: 17 amino acids. Germline V gene data show CDR1 as LNHNV and CDR2 as YYDKDF (reference sequence). The CDR3 here is CATSRAPTWVRNTEAFF. CDR3 bases: TGTGCCACCAGCAGAGCCCCTACGTGGGTTCGAAACACTGAAGCTTTCTTT.

This clonotype was seen more than once but under ten times. The chain links TRBV27 to TRBJ2-2; D gene unclear. V dropped 4 bases and J dropped 7 bases, with 10 bases sitting between them. The CDR3 covers 13 residues. Germline-derived CDR1 and CDR2 are MNHEY and SMNVEV (reference sequence). The CDR3 loop is CASSYELIGELFF. The CDR3, as DNA: TGTGCCAGCAGTTATGAGTTGATCGGGGAGCTGTTTTTT.

This clonotype came up many times. The V and J genes are TRBV4-1 and TRBJ2-1, with 7 positions matching TRBD2. The V gene end was trimmed by 3 bases and the J gene end by 0 bases; junction bases not matched to a gene: 11. There are 18 residues in the CDR3. Per the germline V gene, CDR1 is MGHRA and CDR2 is YSYEKL. This chain's CDR3 is CASSHPAGRRISYNEQFF. The CDR3 DNA sequence: TGCGCCAGCAGCCATCCAGCGGGGAGGAGGATCTCCTACAATGAGCAGTTCTTC.

This clonotype was observed a few times. The chain has TRBV6-1 and TRBJ2-3; D possibly corresponds to TRBD1 (6 bases). In germline, CDR1 is MNHNS, CDR2 SASEGT. V lost 10 bases to trimming and J lost 5 bases, with 19 bases between them. The CDR3 runs 14 residues. CDR3 sequence: CATFVTGRGDTQYF. The CDR3 DNA reads as TGTGCCACCTTTGTGACAGGCAGGGGAGATACGCAGTATTTT.

This clonotype was seen many times. The chain carries TRBV24-1 and TRBJ2-1; 7 bases align to TRBD2. Per the germline V gene, CDR1 is KGHDR and CDR2 is SFDVKD. V was clipped by 5 bases and J by 8 bases; unmatched bases: 14. This CDR3 comprises 16 residues. The CDR3 loop reads CATSVGAGNKGDEQFF. CDR3 in DNA: TGTGCCACCAGTGTGGGAGCGGGGAACAAGGGCGATGAGCAGTTCTTC.

This clonotype was detected many times. This chain uses TRBV24-1 with TRBJ2-2, with TRBD1 matching 10 bases. The CDR3 contains 15 residues. Germline V CDR1 and CDR2: KGHDR, SFDVKD. Trimming took 4 bases from V and 6 from J; bases not matched to a gene: 4. CDR3 in amino acids: CATSDWDRGSGELFF. Written as DNA, the CDR3 is TGTGCCACCAGTGACTGGGACAGGGGATCCGGGGAGCTGTTTTTT.

This clonotype was counted ten times or more. V usage is TRBV30 and J usage is TRBJ1-1; D not certain. The CDR3 consists of 12 residues. Germline CDR1 is GTSNPN and CDR2 is SVGIG (reference sequence). V was shortened by 1 base and J by 0 bases, with 3 bases between the two germline ends. The CDR3, as DNA: TGTGCCTGGAGTGGGATGAACACTGAAGCTTTCTTT. Its protein product is CAWSGMNTEAFF.

This clonotype was found a few times. This chain links TRBV28 with TRBJ1-5; D is perhaps TRBD1 (5 bases). Trimming left V 5 bases short and J 6 bases short, with 14 bases between. This CDR3 is built from 14 residues. Germline-derived CDR1 and CDR2 are MDHEN and SYDVKM. The CDR3 region is CASSLLGVGQPQHF. DNA for the CDR3: TGTGCCAGCAGTCTCTTGGGGGTTGGTCAGCCCCAGCATTTT.

This clonotype was counted ten times or more. The chain combines TRBV5-1 with TRBJ2-3, with TRBD2 as a possible D gene (7 bases). Germline V gene data show CDR1 as SGHRS and CDR2 as YFSETQ. V lost 4 bases, J lost 5 bases, and 17 bases lay in between. This CDR3 spans 15 amino acids. The CDR3: CASSRAGTREDTQYF. The CDR3 DNA follows: TGCGCCAGCAGCCGAGCGGGGACAAGGGAAGATACGCAGTATTTT.

The V gene is TRBV7-8, the J gene TRBJ1-1; 9 bases map to TRBD1. CDR1 and CDR2 from the germline V gene are SGHVS and FQNEAQ. The CDR3 is 15 residues long. With 3 bases clipped from V and 4 bases from J, the junction kept 6 bases outside the gene matches. The CDR3 DNA is TGTGCCAGCAGCTTTACAGGGGGCGGTGGCACTGAAGCTTTCTTT. It encodes CASSFTGGGGTEAFF.

This clonotype was picked up a small number of times. V usage is TRBV6-2 or TRBV6-3 and J usage is TRBJ1-6; no reliable D call. The CDR3 length is 13 residues. V was shortened by 8 bases and J by 4 bases, with 9 bases between the two germline ends. Germline V gene lookup returns CDR1 MNHEY and CDR2 SVGEGT. CDR3 in DNA: TGTGCCAGCGGGGTGAGATATAATTCACCCCTCCACTTT. This translates into CASGVRYNSPLHF.

This clonotype has just a few counts. The chain joins TRBV7-2 to TRBJ1-2, with unresolved D. The germline V and J ends were trimmed by 2 bases and 7 bases, with 29 bases remaining between them. The CDR3 has 19 amino acids. Germline V gene lookup returns CDR1 SGHTA and CDR2 FQGNSA. In DNA form, the CDR3 reads TGTGCCAGCAGCTTATGGACCCCGGGCCTCGGTCCATTAATGAGTGGCTACACCTTC. Translating gives CASSLWTPGLGPLMSGYTF.

This clonotype was seen at least ten times. The V and J genes are TRBV11-2 and TRBJ2-2, with D perhaps matching TRBD2 (6 bases). This CDR3 has 14 residues. Trimming removed 1 base from V and 6 bases from J, with 9 bases in between. The germline V gene encodes CDR1 SGHAT and CDR2 FQNNGV. CDR3 nucleotide sequence: TGTGCCAGCAGCTTAGTACCGGGGGCCGGGGAGCTGTTTTTT. It encodes CASSLVPGAGELFF.